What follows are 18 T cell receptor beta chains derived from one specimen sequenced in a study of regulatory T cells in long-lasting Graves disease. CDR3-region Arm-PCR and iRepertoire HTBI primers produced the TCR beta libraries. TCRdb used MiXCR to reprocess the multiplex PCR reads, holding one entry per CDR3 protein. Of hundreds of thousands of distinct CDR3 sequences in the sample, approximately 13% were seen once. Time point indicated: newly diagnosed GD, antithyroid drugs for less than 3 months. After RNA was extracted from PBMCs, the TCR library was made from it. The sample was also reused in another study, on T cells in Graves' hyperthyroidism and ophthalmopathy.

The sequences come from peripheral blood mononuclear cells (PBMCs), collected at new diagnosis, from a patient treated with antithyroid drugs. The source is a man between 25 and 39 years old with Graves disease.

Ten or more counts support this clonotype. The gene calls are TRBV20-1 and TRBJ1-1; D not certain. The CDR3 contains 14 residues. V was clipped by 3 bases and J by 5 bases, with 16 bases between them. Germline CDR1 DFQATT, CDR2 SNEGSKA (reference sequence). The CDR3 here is CSASGLGRRTEAFF. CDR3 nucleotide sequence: TGCAGTGCTAGCGGCTTAGGGAGGAGAACTGAAGCTTTCTTT.

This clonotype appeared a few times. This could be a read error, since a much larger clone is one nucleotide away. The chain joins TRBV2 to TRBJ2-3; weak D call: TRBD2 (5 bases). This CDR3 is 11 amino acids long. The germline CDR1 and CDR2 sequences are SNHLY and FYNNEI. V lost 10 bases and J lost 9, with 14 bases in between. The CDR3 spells CANMEVGTQYF. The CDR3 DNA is TGTGCCAACATGGAGGTCGGGACGCAGTATTTT.

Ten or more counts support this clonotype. The CDR3 DNA reads TGTGCCAGCAGTGCAGGGCATGGCTACACCTTC. Translating it yields CASSAGHGYTF. The V call is TRBV28, the J call TRBJ1-2, with D tentatively TRBD1 (5 bases). The V and J ends lost 5 bases and 6 bases respectively, with 7 bases between them. There are 11 residues in the CDR3. Germline lookup yields CDR1 MDHEN and CDR2 SYDVKM.

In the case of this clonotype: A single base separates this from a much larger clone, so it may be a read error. The DNA of the CDR3 is TGTGCCAGCAGTTACTCGAGGACTAGCGGAGATACGCAGTATTTT. Its translation: CASSYSRTSGDTQYF. This chain uses TRBV6-6 with TRBJ2-3, with TRBD2 identical over 10 bases. V lost 0 bases and J lost 5; bases outside the gene matches: 2. CDR3 length: 15 amino acids. CDR1 is MNHNY and CDR2 is SVGAGI in the germline V gene (reference sequence).

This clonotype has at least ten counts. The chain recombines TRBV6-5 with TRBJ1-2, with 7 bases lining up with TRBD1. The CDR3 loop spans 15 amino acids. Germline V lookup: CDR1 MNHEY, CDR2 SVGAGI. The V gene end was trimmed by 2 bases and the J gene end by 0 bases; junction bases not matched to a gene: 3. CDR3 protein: CASSYAGQPNYGYTF. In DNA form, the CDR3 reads TGTGCCAGCAGTTACGCGGGACAGCCTAACTATGGCTACACCTTC.

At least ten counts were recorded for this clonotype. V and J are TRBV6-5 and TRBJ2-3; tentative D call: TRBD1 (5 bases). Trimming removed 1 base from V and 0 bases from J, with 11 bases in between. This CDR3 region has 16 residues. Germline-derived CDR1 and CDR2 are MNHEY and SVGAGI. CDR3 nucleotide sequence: TGTGCCAGCAGTTACTTGGACATAACTAGCACAGATACGCAGTATTTT. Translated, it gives CASSYLDITSTDTQYF.

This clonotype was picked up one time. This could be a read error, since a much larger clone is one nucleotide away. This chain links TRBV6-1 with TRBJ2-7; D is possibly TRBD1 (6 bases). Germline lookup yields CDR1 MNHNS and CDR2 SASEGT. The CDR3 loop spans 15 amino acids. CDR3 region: CAGSGGGTGFYEQYF. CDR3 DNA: TGTGCCGGCAGTGGCGGCGGAACAGGGTTCTACGAGCAGTACTTC.

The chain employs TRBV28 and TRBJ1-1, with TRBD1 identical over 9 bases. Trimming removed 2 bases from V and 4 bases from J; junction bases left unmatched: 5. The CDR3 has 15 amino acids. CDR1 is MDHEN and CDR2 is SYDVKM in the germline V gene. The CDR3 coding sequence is TGTGCCAGCAGTTTAGGGACAGGGAGATTCACTGAAGCTTTCTTT. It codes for CASSLGTGRFTEAFF.

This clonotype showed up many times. The CDR3 sequence is CASSSQRTSGRTDHNEQFF. The DNA of the CDR3 is TGTGCCAGCAGTTCCCAGAGGACTAGCGGGAGAACTGACCACAATGAGCAGTTCTTC. This chain links TRBV27 with TRBJ2-1; 13 bases line up with TRBD2. Germline CDR1 reads MNHEY; CDR2 reads SMNVEV (reference sequence). This CDR3 region has 19 residues. V lost 4 bases, J lost 5 bases, and 14 bases stayed unmatched.

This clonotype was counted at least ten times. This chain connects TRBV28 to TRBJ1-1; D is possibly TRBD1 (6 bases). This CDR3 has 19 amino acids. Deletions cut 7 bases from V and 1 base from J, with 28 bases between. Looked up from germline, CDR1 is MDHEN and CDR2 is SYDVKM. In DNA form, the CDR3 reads TGTGCCAGCACCCCCCCACTCGGGCAGGGGTTCGTCTGGAACACTGAAGCTTTCTTT. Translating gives CASTPPLGQGFVWNTEAFF.

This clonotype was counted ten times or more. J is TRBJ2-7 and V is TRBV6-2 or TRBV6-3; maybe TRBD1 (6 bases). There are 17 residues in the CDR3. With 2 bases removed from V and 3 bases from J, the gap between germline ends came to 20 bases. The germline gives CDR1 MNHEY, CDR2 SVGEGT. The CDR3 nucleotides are TGTGCCAGCAGTTACCAAACGGGATTAGAGGGGGACTACGAGCAGTACTTC. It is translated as CASSYQTGLEGDYEQYF.

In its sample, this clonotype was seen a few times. The CDR3 DNA reads as TGTGCCAGCAGCGTCGGGGGAGCGGGGGCCTTTCAAGAGACCCAGTACTTC. It yields the protein CASSVGGAGAFQETQYF. The chain links TRBV9 to TRBJ2-5; 8 nucleotides line up with TRBD2. This CDR3 comprises 17 residues. CDR1 and CDR2 (germline): SGDLS, YYNGEE. V lost 2 bases, J lost 2 bases, and 11 bases stayed unmatched.

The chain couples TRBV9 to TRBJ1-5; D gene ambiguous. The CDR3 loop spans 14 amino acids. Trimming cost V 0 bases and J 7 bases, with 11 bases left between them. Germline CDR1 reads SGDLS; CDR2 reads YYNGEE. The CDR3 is CASSVAHSNQPQHF. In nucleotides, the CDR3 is TGTGCCAGCAGCGTAGCACACTCGAACCAGCCCCAGCATTTT.

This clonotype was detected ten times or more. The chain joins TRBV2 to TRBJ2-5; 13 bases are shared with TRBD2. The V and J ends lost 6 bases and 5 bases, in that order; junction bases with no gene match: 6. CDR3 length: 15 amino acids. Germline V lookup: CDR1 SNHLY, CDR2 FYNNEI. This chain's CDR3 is CASSPTSGRRETQYF. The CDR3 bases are TGTGCCAGCAGCCCGACTAGCGGGAGGAGGGAGACCCAGTACTTC.

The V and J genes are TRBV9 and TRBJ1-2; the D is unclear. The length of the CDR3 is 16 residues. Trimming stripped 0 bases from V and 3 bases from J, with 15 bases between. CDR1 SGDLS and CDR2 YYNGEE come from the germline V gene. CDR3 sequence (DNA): TGTGCCAGCAGCGTAGATGAGGCAGAATCGGACTATGGCTACACCTTC. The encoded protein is CASSVDEAESDYGYTF.

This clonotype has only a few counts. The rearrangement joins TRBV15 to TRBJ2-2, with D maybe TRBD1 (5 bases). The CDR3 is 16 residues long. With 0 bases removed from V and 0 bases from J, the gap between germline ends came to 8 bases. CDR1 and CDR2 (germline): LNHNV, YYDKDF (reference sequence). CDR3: CATSRDLQANTGELFF. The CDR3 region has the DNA TGTGCCACCAGCAGAGATTTACAGGCGAACACCGGGGAGCTGTTTTTT.

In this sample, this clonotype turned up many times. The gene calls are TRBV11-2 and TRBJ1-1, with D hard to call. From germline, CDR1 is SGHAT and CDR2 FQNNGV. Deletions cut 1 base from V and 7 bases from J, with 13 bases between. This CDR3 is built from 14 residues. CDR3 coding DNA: TGTGCCAGCAGCTTAGTGGGGTGGGCGGTTGAAGCTTTCTTT. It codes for CASSLVGWAVEAFF.

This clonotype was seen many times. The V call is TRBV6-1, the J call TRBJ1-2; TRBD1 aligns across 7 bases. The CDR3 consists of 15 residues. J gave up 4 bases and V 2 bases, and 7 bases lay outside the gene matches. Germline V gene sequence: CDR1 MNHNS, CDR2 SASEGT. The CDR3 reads CASSEFRTGGYGYTF. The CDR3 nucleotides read TGTGCCAGCAGTGAATTCAGGACAGGAGGCTATGGCTACACCTTC.